Here is one TCR beta chain with its context. The CDR3 sequence is 14 residues long. V was trimmed by 2 bases and J by 0 bases, leaving 7 bases between them. CDR1 WSHSY and CDR2 SAAADI come from the germline V gene. Tumor tissue was taken before any definitive surgery or chemotherapy was given. Some clones are missing from TCRdb's copy, which holds only in-frame ones; the method was immunoSEQ multiplex PCR. The table includes 5,000 to 6,000 clones, approximately 70% detected once. The source of the sample is a study of high-grade serous ovarian cancer treatment subgroups. Overall study: Mean per sample: approximately 13,000 reads, 6,500 to 9,000 unique TCR beta rearrangements.

The J gene is TRBJ1-1, the V gene TRBV10-2; D is unclear. The sequenced sample was tumor tissue. The clonotype was recovered from a human patient with high-grade serous ovarian cancer. In DNA, the CDR3 is TGCGCCAGCAGTGAGAGATCCATGAACACTGAAGCTTTCTTT. It specifies CASSERSMNTEAFF.